The rows below give T cell receptor beta chains drawn from one sample of a study of shared clonotypes between healthy human individuals. Profiling relied on immunoSEQ multiplex PCR, and the TCRdb table lists in-frame clones only, not all of them. The repertoire holds 2 million to 2.5 million clones, with under 95% as singletons. Sequencing was done on a sample of naive CD4+ T cells from PBMCs. Receptors were obtained from a man aged 18 to 29 in good health. Some clones in this sample may be carry-over from other donors' samples. CDR3s include the opening cysteine and the closing phenylalanine or tryptophan. D genes are given only for firm matches. Size tells how often a clone was seen (once, few, many) or the class of an expanded clone, and some rows leave it out.

d_call	clone_size	v_call	cdr3_length	cdr3_aa
.	few	TRBV30	13	CAWGTETNEKLFF
.	.	TRBV28	15	CASSLMLGSNQPQHF
.	.	TRBV29-1	12	CSVEPSGETQYF
.	.	TRBV18	15	CASSPWTEPQETQYF
.	.	TRBV5-1	14	CASSHGTGDYGYTF
.	.	TRBV21-1	16	CASSGIGQVNSYEQYF
.	.	TRBV5-1	17	CASSLEGGSYVKDGYTF
.	.	TRBV9	15	CASREVLGGVGEQYF
TRBD2	.	TRBV5-1	15	CASSLPAGGTGELFF
.	once	TRBV28	15	CASSLGPPVGYEQYF
.	.	TRBV5-6	16	CASSRGGAVTGNTIYF
.	.	TRBV15	13	CATQESVRETQYF
TRBD2	.	TRBV5-4	14	CASSASSGRAEQYF
TRBD2	.	TRBV5-1	14	CASSWGTSGYEQYF
.	.	TRBV6-1	14	CASSERVQGEKLFF
.	.	TRBV7-8	15	CASSLARLNTGELFF
.	.	TRBV29-1	13	CSVGGRMNTEAFF
.	.	TRBV4-1	15	CASSQEGMGRTEAFF
TRBD2	.	TRBV7-2	17	CASSLAPSGSSTDTQYF
.	.	TRBV27	14	CASSFGGAGNTIYF
.	.	TRBV5-4	13	CASSLSSGNTIYF
.	.	TRBV6-1	13	CASGGSSTDTQYF
.	.	TRBV5-1	15	CASSLGGAGDETQYF
.	.	TRBV4-3	16	CASSQDLMGRQETQYF
.	.	TRBV5-1	15	CASSPQGRSDYEQYF
.	.	TRBV6-6	12	CASSYYAPEQYF
TRBD1	.	TRBV19	15	CASSFLGQGASGYTF
TRBD2	.	TRBV2	14	CASSEGGRTYEQYF
.	.	TRBV18	16	CASSPEATPLMKTQYF
.	.	TRBV7-9	15	CASSITGTSYNEQFF
.	.	TRBV27	12	CASRQRTDTQYF
.	.	TRBV28	12	CASSQTYNEQFF
.	.	TRBV28	14	CASSLTGSVGIQYF
.	.	TRBV5-1	14	CASSSRPANEKLFF
.	once	TRBV19	15	CASSSRSLGNTEAFF
.	.	TRBV6-5	13	CASSLGIGNEQYF
.	.	TRBV5-6	14	CASSDGTSGNTIYF
TRBD1	.	TRBV27	14	CASTDRVGQETQYF
TRBD1	.	TRBV5-1	15	CASSLAGTGDEKLFF
.	.	TRBV21-1	16	CASSKYYYLSNEKLFF
.	.	TRBV27	15	CASSSRGRSQETQYF
.	.	TRBV28	17	CASIPSPGTSDTDTQYF
TRBD2	.	TRBV11-2	15	CASSSLAGARNEQFF